This section outlines one T cell receptor (beta chain) sequence together with its context. What antigen it recognizes has not been identified. No much larger clone is present one base from it, and per-base qualities are unavailable. V is pared back by 10 bases and J by 6 bases, with 20 bases lying between the germline termini. Counted from cysteine to phenylalanine, this CDR3 has 14 amino acids. Of the read, only the CDR3 DNA is kept; its 42 bases are in frame from base 1. The germline V gene yields SNHLY for CDR1 and FYNNEI for CDR2. Another Seattle source contributed samples from volunteer blood donors who had recovered from COVID-19. Collaborating institutions collected whole blood in K2EDTA tubes following their own protocols. Collaborator samples were shipped for TCRbeta analysis as frozen whole blood, isolated PBMCs, or DNA extracted from either sample type. TCRbeta CDR3 regions were amplified from genomic DNA using the immunoSEQ Assay, a bias-controlled multiplex PCR. Under the source paper's analysis protocol: The number of nucleated cells in each sample was estimated from the amplification of reference gene primers within the assay. To quantify the absolute abundance of each unique TCRbeta CDR3 rearrangement, sequence reads were collapsed and filtered. Productive Simpson clonality was computed per sample as the square root of Simpson's diversity index over productive rearrangements. The table comes from immuneACCESS by way of TCRdb, which keeps in-frame sequences with V and J called. Part of the clones is missing from these tables; in studies checked, under half for an unresolved V gene and the rest for unknown reasons. The DNA was the basis for D and trimming; V, J and clone size are from that table. The sample table contains some 250,000 clones; only one count was recorded for about nine tenths of them. The ten largest clones capture roughly 7% of the sample.

This entry belongs to a study of blood T cell repertoires in COVID-19 (TCRdb year 2020). The study in broad terms: Collaborator samples came from the United States, Italy and Spain and covered acute and convalescent phases of COVID-19. The samples were drawn from two sources: the first 160 participants of the ongoing ImmuneRACE study, and 1,200 or so subjects contributed by 6 global collaborators. The dataset comprised deeply sampled blood TCRbeta repertoires from subjects exposed to, actively infected with, or recovered from COVID-19. Where available, HLA class I and class II types were taken from metadata supplied by the sample provider and were not determined by assay-based typing. The sample metadata nearly always contained a de-identified subject ID, COVID-19 status, age in years and sex. The prospective study material was composed of cDNA or gDNA derived from T cells, B-cell-depleted T cells, or PBMCs. The repertoires were released in a freely available public database meant as a resource for research on the immune response to SARS-CoV-2.

The paper as a whole reports these results and caveats: The amount of clinical and demographic metadata varied by source and participant and was provided uncurated.

The chain employs TRBV2 and TRBJ2-3, with TRBD1 perhaps the D gene, on 5 matching bases. Sequenced: peripheral blood. The TCR sequence derives from a man aged 60-69 years who had recovered from COVID-19. The DNA sequence is TGTGCCACGACGCGGACACTCACTGGGGATACGCAGTATTTT. Its product reads: CATTRTLTGDTQYF.